One sample yielded the 26 T cell receptor beta chains listed below, sequenced in a study of T-cell reconstitution after alpha-beta-depleted transplantation in children. Preparing the TCRbeta library involved the use of unique molecular identifiers. Using its own MiXCR run on the PCR reads, TCRdb lists one record per CDR3 protein. The sample includes some 260,000 distinct CDR3 sequences, 20% to 30% seen only once; the top ten take more than 4.5%. The source was PBMCs, mostly from graft donor cells, collected 360 days after TCRalphabeta/CD19-depleted stem cell transplant. These receptors all come from a female patient aged 2-9 years who had a stem cell transplant for congenital amegakaryocytic thrombocytopenia, so the T cells may come from the graft donor.

The chain couples TRBV7-8 to TRBJ2-1; 7 nucleotides match TRBD2. The CDR3 contains 18 residues. Trimming cost V 7 bases and J 1 base; bases outside gene matches: 16. Germline V gene lookup returns CDR1 SGHVS and CDR2 FQNEAQ. The CDR3, as DNA: TGTGCCAGCACCTCCGTTAGGGGCGGGGGACCGTCCTACAATGAGCAGTTCTTC. Translating it yields CASTSVRGGGPSYNEQFF.

The gene calls are TRBV4-1 and TRBJ2-7; TRBD1 is a possible D gene (6 bases). Germline lookup yields CDR1 MGHRA and CDR2 YSYEKL. Trimming took 4 bases from V and 4 from J, leaving 26 bases between them. The CDR3 loop spans 18 amino acids. Here the CDR3 reads CASSPTSGTILGGYEQYF. In DNA, the CDR3 is TGCGCCAGCAGCCCAACGTCAGGGACAATACTGGGCGGATACGAGCAGTACTTC.

The chain uses TRBV12-3 or TRBV12-4 and TRBJ2-7; D is unresolved. Trimming took off 3 bases at V and 0 bases at J, with 9 bases between the two ends. This CDR3 comprises 14 residues. CDR3 in DNA: TGTGCCAGCAGTTTCCTGCGGAGCTCCTACGAGCAGTACTTC. Translated: CASSFLRSSYEQYF.

A remark on this clonotype: A single base separates this from a much larger clone, so it may be a read error. The chain uses TRBV9 and TRBJ2-1; 10 nucleotides line up with TRBD2. The CDR3 has 18 amino acids. Germline loops: CDR1 SGDLS, CDR2 YYNGEE. Here the CDR3 DNA reads TGTGCCATCAGCGCCCCCTGGGCTCGGAGCGGGGGGGCAGATGAGCAGTTCTTC. It is translated as CAISAPWARSGGADEQFF. Full variable domain (outside the CDR3, taken from reference TRBV9 and TRBJ2-1): DSGVTQTPKHLITATGQRVTLRCSPRSGDLSVYWYQQSLDQGLQFLIQYYNGEERAKGNILERFSAQQFPDLHSELNLSSLELGDSALYFCAISAPWARSGGADEQFFGPGTRLTVL.

This clonotype was seen at least ten times. V gene TRBV6-1 combines with J gene TRBJ2-1; possibly TRBD1 for D (6 bases). The CDR3 has 12 residues. V lost 3 bases to trimming and J lost 12 bases, with 12 bases between them. Per germline, CDR1 MNHNS and CDR2 SASEGT. The CDR3 nucleotides are TGTGCCAGCAGTGATACAGGGTTTGTGCAGTTCTTC. Its protein is CASSDTGFVQFF.

The gene calls are TRBV12-3 or TRBV12-4 and TRBJ2-7; a possible D gene is TRBD2 (6 bases). The CDR3 consists of 16 residues. Trimming took 2 bases from V and 0 from J, leaving 14 bases between them. CDR3 DNA sequence: TGTGCCAGCAGTTTATTGGGACTTGCCTACTCCTACGAGCAGTACTTC. Translated, it gives CASSLLGLAYSYEQYF.

This clonotype was seen many times. The V call is TRBV2, the J call TRBJ2-1; D remains unclear. This CDR3 spans 14 amino acids. Germline V gene sequence: CDR1 SNHLY, CDR2 FYNNEI. With 2 bases removed from V and 4 bases from J, the gap between germline ends came to 9 bases. The DNA for the CDR3 is TGTGCCAGCAGTGAATCCAGGCGGTACAATGAGCAGTTCTTC. It translates to CASSESRRYNEQFF.

The chain is built from TRBV20-1 and TRBJ2-3; TRBD2 aligns across 12 bases. Germline CDR1 DFQATT, CDR2 SNEGSKA (reference sequence). With 3 bases clipped from V and 0 bases from J, the junction kept 4 bases outside the gene matches. The CDR3 loop spans 16 amino acids. The DNA for the CDR3 is TGCAGTGCTAGCGGACTAGCGGGGCCCAGCACAGATACGCAGTATTTT. Its protein product is CSASGLAGPSTDTQYF.

This clonotype occurred a few times. V gene TRBV20-1 combines with J gene TRBJ2-1; TRBD2 matches 7 bases. Unmatched junction bases numbered 10, after V lost 7 bases and J lost 4 bases. This CDR3 spans 14 amino acids. Germline V CDR1 and CDR2: DFQATT, SNEGSKA (reference sequence). The chain's CDR3 is CSVRGGSLYNEQFF. CDR3 sequence (DNA): TGCAGTGTTCGCGGGGGATCTTTATACAATGAGCAGTTCTTC.

J is TRBJ2-7 and V is TRBV11-2, with D possibly TRBD1 on 7 matching bases. Trimming stripped 6 bases from V and 4 bases from J, with 25 bases between. The CDR3 has 17 amino acids. Germline V CDR1 and CDR2: SGHAT, FQNNGV. This CDR3 is CASSNRGAGLIGYEQYF. The CDR3 nucleotides read TGTGCCAGCAGTAACAGGGGTGCGGGACTTATTGGATACGAGCAGTACTTC. The variable domain in full, with the rest retrieved from reference TRBV11-2 and TRBJ2-7, is EAGVAQSPRYKIIEKRQSVAFWCNPISGHATLYWYQQILGQGPKLLIQFQNNGVVDDSQLPKDRFSAERLKGVDSTLKIQPAKLEDSAVYLCASSNRGAGLIGYEQYFGPGTRLTVT.

A few counts support this clonotype. The V gene is TRBV28, the J gene TRBJ1-4, with D perhaps matching TRBD1 (5 bases). The germline V gene has CDR1 MDHEN and CDR2 SYDVKM. Trimming removed 0 bases from V and 12 bases from J, with 8 bases in between. The CDR3 sequence is 12 residues long. Written as DNA, the CDR3 is TGTGCCAGCAGTTTATGGGGGGAGGAACTGTTTTTT. Protein product: CASSLWGEELFF.

This chain uses TRBV6-1 with TRBJ1-1; unclear D gene. This CDR3 is built from 13 residues. Per the germline V gene, CDR1 is MNHNS and CDR2 is SASEGT. V lost 4 bases, J lost 3 bases, and 9 bases lay in between. The CDR3 sequence: CASSARPDTEAFF. In DNA, the CDR3 is TGTGCCAGCAGTGCCCGGCCTGACACTGAAGCTTTCTTT.

The chain recombines TRBV20-1 with TRBJ2-1; 7 bases fit TRBD2. Trimming cost V 5 bases and J 5 bases; bases outside gene matches: 6. Germline loops: CDR1 DFQATT, CDR2 SNEGSKA (reference sequence). This CDR3 spans 13 amino acids. As DNA, the CDR3 is TGCAGTGCTGGGACTACTGCCGACAATGAGCAGTTCTTC. It codes for CSAGTTADNEQFF.

This chain joins TRBV27 and TRBJ2-6; D ambiguous. Germline V gene lookup returns CDR1 MNHEY and CDR2 SMNVEV (reference sequence). This CDR3 is built from 13 residues. V was cut by 5 bases and J by 2 bases, with 4 bases left in between. The CDR3 DNA reads as TGTGCCAGCAGTAACACTGGGGCCAACGTCCTGACTTTC. As protein: CASSNTGANVLTF.

This clonotype was counted a few times. The V call is TRBV5-6, the J call TRBJ2-1; D uncertain. V lost 0 bases and J lost 3, with 13 bases in between. The CDR3 length is 16 residues. From germline, CDR1 is SGHDT and CDR2 YYEEEE. CDR3 bases: TGTGCCAGCAGCTTGGCGGGCAGATATTTCTACAATGAGCAGTTCTTC. It codes for CASSLAGRYFYNEQFF. Full variable domain (missing parts from reference TRBV5-6 and TRBJ2-1): DAGVTQSPTHLIKTRGQQVTLRCSPKSGHDTVSWYQQALGQGPQFIFQYYEEEERQRGNFPDRFSGHQFPNYSSELNVNALLLGDSALYLCASSLAGRYFYNEQFFGPGTRLTVL.

This clonotype was found many times. This chain connects TRBV21-1 to TRBJ2-7. TRBV21-1 is a known pseudogene. The CDR3 spans 11 residues. CDR3 sequence reads: CASSKQRVQYF. CDR3 coding DNA: TGTGCCAGCAGCAAACAACGAGTGCAGTACTTC.

The V and J genes are TRBV6-5 and TRBJ1-1; 12 bases line up with TRBD1. CDR1 is MNHEY, CDR2 SVGAGI, per germline. V lost 6 bases, J lost 7 bases, and 12 bases stayed unmatched. The CDR3 is 16 amino acids. Here the CDR3 reads CASSAERDRGLSEAFF. The CDR3 DNA is TGTGCCAGCAGCGCCGAGAGGGACAGGGGGCTGAGTGAAGCTTTCTTT.

This clonotype was seen many times. This rearrangement joins TRBV28 to TRBJ2-7, with 12 positions matching TRBD2. The germline V gene encodes CDR1 MDHEN and CDR2 SYDVKM. CDR3 length equals 18 residues. The trim removed 2 bases at V and 0 bases at J, leaving 8 bases unmatched. CDR3 DNA sequence: TGTGCCAGCAGTTTAGTGGGACTAGCGGGTATGAGCTCCTACGAGCAGTACTTC. It specifies CASSLVGLAGMSSYEQYF.

This clonotype was counted ten times or more. This chain connects TRBV29-1 to TRBJ2-7; 11 bases are a match to TRBD1. The CDR3 extends over 12 amino acids. Trimming removed 6 bases from V and 6 bases from J; junction bases left unmatched: 4. Germline V gene data show CDR1 as SQVTM and CDR2 as ANQGSEA. The CDR3 here is CSVGGTGGEQYF. The CDR3 DNA is TGCAGCGTGGGCGGGACAGGGGGCGAGCAGTACTTC.

This clonotype was detected only a few times. The rearrangement uses TRBV3-1 and TRBJ2-7; D not resolved. Trimming took off 1 base at V and 12 bases at J, with 10 bases between the two ends. CDR1 and CDR2 from the germline V gene are LGHDT and YNNKEL (reference sequence). The CDR3 is 11 residues long. Here the CDR3 reads CASSQGADAYF. The CDR3 DNA is TGTGCCAGCAGCCAAGGGGCGGACGCGTACTTC.

Many counts were recorded for this clonotype. The chain has TRBV28 and TRBJ2-1; no reliable D call. CDR1 and CDR2 (germline): MDHEN, SYDVKM. The CDR3 has 15 amino acids. Trimming shortened V by 2 bases and J by 10 bases, and 18 bases separated the two germline ends. As DNA, the CDR3 is TGTGCCAGCAGTTTAGGGTCCCTCCTCGTGAGAGAGCAGTTCTTC. As protein: CASSLGSLLVREQFF.

The chain employs TRBV12-3 or TRBV12-4 and TRBJ1-4; possible D gene TRBD1, 5 bases. CDR3 length: 13 amino acids. V lost 8 bases and J 3 bases, leaving 10 bases between the germline ends. The CDR3 loop reads CASRRVANEKLFF. In DNA form, the CDR3 reads TGTGCCAGCCGCAGGGTTGCTAATGAAAAACTGTTTTTT.

This clonotype was found once. The chain recombines TRBV20-1 with TRBJ1-1; D may be TRBD1 (5 bases). The germline V and J ends were trimmed by 6 bases and 5 bases, with 16 bases remaining between them. There are 13 residues in the CDR3. The germline V gene has CDR1 DFQATT and CDR2 SNEGSKA (reference sequence). In DNA, the CDR3 is TGCAGTGCGAGGGACTCCTGGGGAACTGAAGCTTTCTTT. Its protein product is CSARDSWGTEAFF.

The V gene is TRBV5-1, the J gene TRBJ2-3; TRBD1 or TRBD2 may be the D gene (5 bases each). CDR1 SGHRS and CDR2 YFSETQ come from the germline V gene. CDR3 length equals 15 residues. The ends were cut back, 0 bases at V and 7 bases at J, with 15 bases in the middle. The CDR3 sequence: CASSLVGDRSNTQYF. The CDR3 DNA reads as TGCGCCAGCAGCTTGGTGGGGGATCGTTCAAATACGCAGTATTTT.

The V call is TRBV20-1, the J call TRBJ2-7, with 12 bases fitting TRBD2. V was clipped by 5 bases and J by 4 bases; unmatched bases: 6. The germline V gene has CDR1 DFQATT and CDR2 SNEGSKA (reference sequence). This CDR3 is 14 amino acids long. CDR3: CSAGTSGWAYEQYF. CDR3 coding DNA: TGCAGTGCTGGGACTAGCGGGTGGGCTTACGAGCAGTACTTC.

This clonotype has a handful of counts. CDR3 DNA: TGTGCCAGCAGCTTAGTTAGAATGGAGACCCAGTACTTC. As protein: CASSLVRMETQYF. The chain has TRBV7-8 and TRBJ2-5; no clear D. Trimming removed 1 base at V and 5 bases at J, with 8 bases between. This CDR3 is built from 13 residues. The germline V gene has CDR1 SGHVS and CDR2 FQNEAQ.